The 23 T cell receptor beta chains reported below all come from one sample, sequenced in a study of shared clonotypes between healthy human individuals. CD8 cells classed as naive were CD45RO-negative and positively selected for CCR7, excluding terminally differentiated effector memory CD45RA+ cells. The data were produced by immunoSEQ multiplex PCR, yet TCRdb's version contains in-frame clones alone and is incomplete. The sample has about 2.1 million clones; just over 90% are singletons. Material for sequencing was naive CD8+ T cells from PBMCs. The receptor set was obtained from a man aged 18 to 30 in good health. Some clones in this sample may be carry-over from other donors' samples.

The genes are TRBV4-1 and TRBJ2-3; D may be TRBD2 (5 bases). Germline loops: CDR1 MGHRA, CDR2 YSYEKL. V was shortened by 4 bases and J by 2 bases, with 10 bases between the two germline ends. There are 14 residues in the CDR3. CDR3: CASSPAGNTDTQYF. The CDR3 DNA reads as TGCGCCAGCAGCCCCGCCGGGAACACAGATACGCAGTATTTT.

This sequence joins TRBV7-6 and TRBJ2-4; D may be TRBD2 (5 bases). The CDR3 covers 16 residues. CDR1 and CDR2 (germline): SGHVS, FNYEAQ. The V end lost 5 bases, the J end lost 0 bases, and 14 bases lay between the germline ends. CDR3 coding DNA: TGTGCCAGCAGCCCCTCCCGAGGACTAGCCAAAAACATTCAGTACTTC. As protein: CASSPSRGLAKNIQYF.

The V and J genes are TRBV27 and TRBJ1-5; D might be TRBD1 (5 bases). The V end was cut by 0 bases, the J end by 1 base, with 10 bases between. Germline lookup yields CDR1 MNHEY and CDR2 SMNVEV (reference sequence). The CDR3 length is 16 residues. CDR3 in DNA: TGTGCCAGCAGTTTATCGAGGGACCTGAGCAATCAGCCCCAGCATTTT. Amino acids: CASSLSRDLSNQPQHF.

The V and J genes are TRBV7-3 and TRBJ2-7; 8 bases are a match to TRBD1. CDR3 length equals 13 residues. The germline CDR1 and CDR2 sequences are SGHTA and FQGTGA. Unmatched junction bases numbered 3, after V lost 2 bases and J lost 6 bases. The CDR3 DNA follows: TGTGCCAGCAGCTTAGCAGGGGGCAGCGAGCAGTACTTC. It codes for CASSLAGGSEQYF.

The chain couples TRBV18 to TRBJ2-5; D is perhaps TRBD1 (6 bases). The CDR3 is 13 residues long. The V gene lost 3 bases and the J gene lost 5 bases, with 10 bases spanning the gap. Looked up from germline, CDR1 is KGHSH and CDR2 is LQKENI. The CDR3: CASSPPDRETQYF. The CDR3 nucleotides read TGTGCCAGCTCACCCCCCGACAGGGAGACCCAGTACTTC.

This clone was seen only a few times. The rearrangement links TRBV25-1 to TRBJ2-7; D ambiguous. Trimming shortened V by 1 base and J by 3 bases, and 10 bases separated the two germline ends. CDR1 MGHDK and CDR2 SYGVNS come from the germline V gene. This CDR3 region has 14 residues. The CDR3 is CASSESNRDYEQYF. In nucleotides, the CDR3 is TGTGCCAGCAGTGAATCCAATCGCGACTACGAGCAGTACTTC.

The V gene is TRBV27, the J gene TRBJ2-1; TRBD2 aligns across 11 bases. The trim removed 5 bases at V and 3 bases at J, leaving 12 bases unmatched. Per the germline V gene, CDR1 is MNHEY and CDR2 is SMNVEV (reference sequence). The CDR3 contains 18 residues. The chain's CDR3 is CASSPYQLAGVFYNEQFF. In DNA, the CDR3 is TGTGCCAGCAGTCCGTACCAACTAGCGGGAGTTTTCTACAATGAGCAGTTCTTC.

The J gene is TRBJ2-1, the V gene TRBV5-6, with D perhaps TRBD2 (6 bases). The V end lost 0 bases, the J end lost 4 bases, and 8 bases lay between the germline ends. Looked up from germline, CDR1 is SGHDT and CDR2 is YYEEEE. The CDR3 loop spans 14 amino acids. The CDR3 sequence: CASSLGGEYNEQFF. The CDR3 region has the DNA TGTGCCAGCAGCTTGGGCGGGGAATACAATGAGCAGTTCTTC. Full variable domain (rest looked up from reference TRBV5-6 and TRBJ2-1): DAGVTQSPTHLIKTRGQQVTLRCSPKSGHDTVSWYQQALGQGPQFIFQYYEEEERQRGNFPDRFSGHQFPNYSSELNVNALLLGDSALYLCASSLGGEYNEQFFGPGTRLTVL.

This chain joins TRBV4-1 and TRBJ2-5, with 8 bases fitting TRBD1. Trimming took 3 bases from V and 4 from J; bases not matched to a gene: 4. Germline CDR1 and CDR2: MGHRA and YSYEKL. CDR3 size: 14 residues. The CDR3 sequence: CASSQTGAGETQYF. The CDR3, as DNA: TGCGCCAGCAGCCAGACAGGGGCGGGAGAGACCCAGTACTTC.

The CDR3 sequence is CASSLGGPTGELFF. DNA of the CDR3: TGTGCCAGCAGCTTAGGTGGACCGACCGGGGAGCTGTTTTTT. J is TRBJ2-2 and V is TRBV7-9; the D is unclear. CDR1 is SEHNR and CDR2 is FQNEAQ in the germline V gene (reference sequence). CDR3 length: 14 amino acids. Trimming stripped 1 base from V and 5 bases from J, with 8 bases between.

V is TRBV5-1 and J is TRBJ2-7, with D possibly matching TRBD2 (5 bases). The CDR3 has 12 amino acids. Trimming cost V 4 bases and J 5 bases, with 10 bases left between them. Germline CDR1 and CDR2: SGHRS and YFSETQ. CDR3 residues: CASSRGLNEQYF. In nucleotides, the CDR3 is TGCGCCAGCAGCCGAGGACTTAACGAGCAGTACTTC.

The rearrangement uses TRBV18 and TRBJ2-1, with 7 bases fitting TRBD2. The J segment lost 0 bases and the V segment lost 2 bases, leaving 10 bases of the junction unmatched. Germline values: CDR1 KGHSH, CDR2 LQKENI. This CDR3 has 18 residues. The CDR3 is CASSPASGGISSYNEQFF. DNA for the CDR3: TGTGCCAGCTCACCAGCTAGCGGAGGGATTAGCTCCTACAATGAGCAGTTCTTC.

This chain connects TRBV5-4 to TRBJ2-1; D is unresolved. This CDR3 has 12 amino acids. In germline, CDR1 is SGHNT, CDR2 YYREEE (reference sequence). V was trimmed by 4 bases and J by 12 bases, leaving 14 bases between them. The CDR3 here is CASSLDAWGQFF. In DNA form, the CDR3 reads TGTGCCAGCAGCCTGGACGCCTGGGGGCAGTTCTTC.

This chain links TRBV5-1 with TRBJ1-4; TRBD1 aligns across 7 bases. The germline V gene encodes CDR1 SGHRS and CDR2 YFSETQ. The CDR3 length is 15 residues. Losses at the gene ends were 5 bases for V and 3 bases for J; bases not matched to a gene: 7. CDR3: CASRVRGQANEKLFF. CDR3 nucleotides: TGCGCCAGCAGAGTCCGAGGACAGGCTAATGAAAAACTGTTTTTT. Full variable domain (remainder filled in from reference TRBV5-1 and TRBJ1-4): KAGVTQTPRYLIKTRGQQVTLSCSPISGHRSVSWYQQTPGQGLQFLFEYFSETQRNKGNFPGRFSGRQFSNSRSEMNVSTLELGDSALYLCASRVRGQANEKLFFGSGTQLSVL.

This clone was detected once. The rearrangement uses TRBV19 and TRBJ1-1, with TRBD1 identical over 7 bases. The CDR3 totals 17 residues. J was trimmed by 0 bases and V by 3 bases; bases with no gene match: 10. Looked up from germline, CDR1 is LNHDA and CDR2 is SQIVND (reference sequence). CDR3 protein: CASSIGDSLNMNTEAFF. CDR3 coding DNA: TGTGCCAGTAGTATTGGGGACAGTCTAAACATGAACACTGAAGCTTTCTTT.

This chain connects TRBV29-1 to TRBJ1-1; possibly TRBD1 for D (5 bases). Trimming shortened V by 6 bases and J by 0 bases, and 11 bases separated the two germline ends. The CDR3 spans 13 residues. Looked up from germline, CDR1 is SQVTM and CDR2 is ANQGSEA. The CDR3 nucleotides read TGCAGCGTGGGGGGTTGGGTGAACACTGAAGCTTTCTTT. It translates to CSVGGWVNTEAFF.

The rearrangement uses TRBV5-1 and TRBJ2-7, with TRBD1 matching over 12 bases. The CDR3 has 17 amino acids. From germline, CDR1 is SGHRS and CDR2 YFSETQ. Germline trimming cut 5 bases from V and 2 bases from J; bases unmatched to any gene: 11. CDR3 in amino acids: CASRPGTGGFGAYEQYF. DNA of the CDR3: TGCGCCAGCAGACCCGGGACAGGGGGCTTCGGCGCCTACGAGCAGTACTTC.

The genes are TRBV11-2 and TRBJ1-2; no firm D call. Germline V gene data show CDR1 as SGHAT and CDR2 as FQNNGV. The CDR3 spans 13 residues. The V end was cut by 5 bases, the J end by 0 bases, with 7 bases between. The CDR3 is CASSPEANYGYTF. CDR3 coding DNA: TGTGCCAGCAGCCCGGAGGCTAACTATGGCTACACCTTC.

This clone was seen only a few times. The CDR3 nucleotides are TGTGCCTGGAGTGTACGACCGGGTAGCGGCACTGAAGCTTTCTTT. Translating it yields CAWSVRPGSGTEAFF. The chain links TRBV30 to TRBJ1-1, with no clear D. CDR1 GTSNPN and CDR2 SVGIG come from the germline V gene (reference sequence). This CDR3 spans 15 amino acids. Trimming removed 0 bases from V and 4 bases from J, with 15 bases in between.

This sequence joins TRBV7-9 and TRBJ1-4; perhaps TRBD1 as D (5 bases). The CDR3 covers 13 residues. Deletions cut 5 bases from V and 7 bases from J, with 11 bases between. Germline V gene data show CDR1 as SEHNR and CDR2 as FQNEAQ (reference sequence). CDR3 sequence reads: CASSVEGAEKLFF. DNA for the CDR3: TGTGCCAGCAGCGTCGAAGGGGCTGAAAAACTGTTTTTT.

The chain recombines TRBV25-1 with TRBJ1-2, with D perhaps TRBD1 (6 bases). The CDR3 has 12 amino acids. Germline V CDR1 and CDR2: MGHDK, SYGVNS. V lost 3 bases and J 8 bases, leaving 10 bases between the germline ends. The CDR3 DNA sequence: TGTGCCAGCAGTGACAGGGGTGTGGGCTACACCTTC. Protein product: CASSDRGVGYTF.

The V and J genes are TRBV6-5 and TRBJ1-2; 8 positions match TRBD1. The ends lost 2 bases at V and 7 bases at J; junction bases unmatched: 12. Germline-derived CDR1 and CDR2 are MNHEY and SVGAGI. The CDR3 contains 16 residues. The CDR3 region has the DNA TGTGCCAGCAGTTACACAAGGACAGGGCTTTTGACTGGCTACACCTTC. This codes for CASSYTRTGLLTGYTF.

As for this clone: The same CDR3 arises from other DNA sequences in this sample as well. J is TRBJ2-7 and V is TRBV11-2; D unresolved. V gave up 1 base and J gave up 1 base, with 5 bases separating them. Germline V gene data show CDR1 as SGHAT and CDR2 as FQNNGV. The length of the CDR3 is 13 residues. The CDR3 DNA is TGTGCCAGCAGCTTAGCCCCATCCTACGAGCAGTACTTC. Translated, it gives CASSLAPSYEQYF.